Below are 21 T cell receptor beta chains sequenced from a single sample in a study of T-cell reconstitution after alpha-beta-depleted transplantation in children. It was with unique molecular identifiers that the TCRbeta library was prepared. TCRdb re-called the PCR reads through MiXCR, storing one row per CDR3 protein. The repertoire holds 600,000 to 700,000 distinct CDR3 sequences, with 16% as singletons. The sequencing here drew on PBMCs from the stem cell graft donor, taken from the stem cell graft. All receptors derive from a human donor who donated a stem cell graft to a child with acute myeloid leukemia.

This clonotype was found a few times. The chain recombines TRBV29-1 with TRBJ1-4, with D perhaps TRBD1 (6 bases). Germline CDR1 reads SQVTM; CDR2 reads ANQGSEA. V was pared by 4 bases and J by 7 bases, with 10 bases between. The CDR3 spans 12 residues. CDR3 loop: CSVGGGGEKLFF. CDR3 in DNA: TGCAGCGTTGGGGGAGGGGGTGAAAAACTGTTTTTT.

V and J are TRBV7-6 and TRBJ2-7; D unclear. Trimming removed 4 bases at V and 7 bases at J, with 8 bases between. There are 11 residues in the CDR3. Germline CDR1 reads SGHVS; CDR2 reads FNYEAQ. The CDR3 DNA follows: TGTGCCAGCAGCTCGACAAATGAGCAGTACTTC. This encodes CASSSTNEQYF.

The chain uses TRBV24-1 and TRBJ2-5; D is uncertain. The V gene lost 4 bases and the J gene lost 3 bases, with 11 bases spanning the gap. Germline assignment: CDR1 KGHDR and CDR2 SFDVKD. The CDR3 contains 14 residues. The chain's CDR3 is CATSDWDSEETQYF. The CDR3 DNA reads as TGTGCCACCAGTGACTGGGATTCCGAAGAGACCCAGTACTTC.

This clonotype occurred a few times. V is TRBV24-1 and J is TRBJ2-3, with 9 bases matching TRBD1. The CDR3 is made up of 15 amino acids. The germline V gene encodes CDR1 KGHDR and CDR2 SFDVKD. The V gene end was trimmed by 2 bases and the J gene end by 5 bases; junction bases not matched to a gene: 4. CDR3 sequence (DNA): TGTGCCACCAGTGATTGGGGACAGGGTCAAGATACGCAGTATTTT. This gives the protein CATSDWGQGQDTQYF.

The sample holds a few counts of this clonotype. The chain employs TRBV25-1 and TRBJ1-3; D call uncertain. The CDR3 is made up of 11 amino acids. Germline V lookup: CDR1 MGHDK, CDR2 SYGVNS. This CDR3 is CASRGGNTIYF. Written as DNA, the CDR3 is TGTGCTTCCCGTGGGGGAAACACCATATATTTT. Variable domain in full (rest from reference TRBV25-1 and TRBJ1-3): EADIYQTPRYLVIGTGKKITLECSQTMGHDKMYWYQQDPGMELHLIHYSYGVNSTEKGDLSSESTVSRIRTEHFPLTLESARPSHTSQYLCASRGGNTIYFGEGSWLTVV.

The V gene is TRBV2, the J gene TRBJ1-5, with a possible D match to TRBD1 (5 bases). The V gene's germline CDR1 is SNHLY and CDR2 FYNNEI. This CDR3 is built from 14 residues. V lost 7 bases to trimming and J lost 7 bases, with 17 bases between them. CDR3 in amino acids: CASTEGAGRQPQHF. The CDR3 DNA reads as TGTGCCAGCACCGAAGGGGCAGGGCGGCAGCCCCAGCATTTT.

This clonotype was recorded a few times. The chain uses TRBV27 and TRBJ2-7; 7 bases align to TRBD1. This CDR3 has 14 amino acids. Germline V gives CDR1 MNHEY, CDR2 SMNVEV (reference sequence). V shed 4 bases and J 4 bases; nucleotides not matched to a gene: 7. Written as DNA, the CDR3 is TGTGCCAGCAGTTCCGGACAGGATATTTACGAGCAGTACTTC. Translated: CASSSGQDIYEQYF.

This clonotype was recorded a few times. The chain joins TRBV7-9 to TRBJ2-1; 7 bases match TRBD1. CDR3 length equals 14 residues. The germline CDR1 and CDR2 sequences are SEHNR and FQNEAQ (reference sequence). V trimming: 5 bases; J trimming: 8 bases; junction bases outside the gene matches: 9. The DNA of the CDR3 is TGTGCCAGCAGCACGAGTGACAGGGTGGATGAGCAGTTCTTC. This codes for CASSTSDRVDEQFF.

This clonotype was detected ten times or more. The chain has TRBV28 and TRBJ2-7, with D perhaps TRBD1 or TRBD2 (5 bases each). Between the trimmed V and J ends, which lost 3 bases and 1 base, there was a span of 10 bases. This CDR3 comprises 14 residues. Germline V gene lookup returns CDR1 MDHEN and CDR2 SYDVKM. This chain's CDR3 is CASSLPGSSYEQYV. The CDR3 DNA reads TGTGCCAGCAGTTTGCCAGGGAGTTCCTACGAGCAGTACGTC.

This clonotype turned up a few times. The CDR3 coding sequence is TGTGCCAGCAGTGAGACACAGGGAGGATTAAGTGGCTACACCTTC. It codes for CASSETQGGLSGYTF. V is TRBV6-4 and J is TRBJ1-2; tentative D call: TRBD1 (6 bases). Trimming stripped 3 bases from V and 7 bases from J, with 18 bases between. CDR1 MRHNA and CDR2 SNTAGT come from the germline V gene. This CDR3 comprises 15 residues.

CDR3 sequence reads: CASTPGQGVGNNQPQHF. The CDR3 coding sequence is TGTGCCAGCACCCCGGGACAGGGGGTTGGCAATAATCAGCCCCAGCATTTT. This chain joins TRBV12-3 or TRBV12-4 and TRBJ1-5; 11 nucleotides line up with TRBD1. This CDR3 spans 17 amino acids. Trimming at V came to 7 bases and at J to 4 bases, leaving 12 bases not matched to a gene.

This clonotype has at least ten counts. The chain carries TRBV20-1 and TRBJ1-5; the D gene is possibly TRBD1 (5 bases). The CDR3 has 18 amino acids. Trimming pared 0 bases from V and 4 bases from J, leaving 22 bases between. Germline CDR1 reads DFQATT; CDR2 reads SNEGSKA (reference sequence). The CDR3: CSARDSTSGGLLNQPQHF. CDR3 in DNA: TGCAGTGCTAGAGATTCAACCTCGGGGGGTCTCCTGAATCAGCCCCAGCATTTT.

This chain joins TRBV7-9 and TRBJ1-1, with D hard to call. V was cut by 5 bases and J by 6 bases, with 13 bases left in between. CDR3 length: 13 residues. The germline CDR1 and CDR2 sequences are SEHNR and FQNEAQ (reference sequence). The CDR3 region is CASSPPVTAEAFF. The CDR3 DNA is TGTGCCAGCAGCCCACCCGTCACGGCTGAAGCTTTCTTT.

This clonotype was counted only a few times. The V gene is TRBV6-5, the J gene TRBJ2-7; 8 positions match TRBD2. Losses at the gene ends were 1 base for V and 2 bases for J; bases not matched to a gene: 1. The germline CDR1 and CDR2 sequences are MNHEY and SVGAGI. The CDR3 contains 14 residues. The CDR3 nucleotides read TGTGCCAGCAGTTACTATAGCGGGGCCTACGAGCAGTACGTC. Translating gives CASSYYSGAYEQYV.

In nucleotides, the CDR3 is TGCGCCAGCAGCCGATTTGACAGTAGCAATCAGCCCCAGCATTTT. This encodes CASSRFDSSNQPQHF. V and J are TRBV4-1 and TRBJ1-5, with TRBD1 as a possible D gene (5 bases). Trimming took 4 bases from V and 0 from J, leaving 10 bases between them. The CDR3 runs to 15 residues. CDR1 is MGHRA and CDR2 is YSYEKL in the germline V gene.

This clonotype turned up a few times. The chain links TRBV20-1 to TRBJ2-3, with 9 bases lining up with TRBD2. V was clipped by 3 bases and J by 2 bases; unmatched bases: 15. Germline V gene data show CDR1 as DFQATT and CDR2 as SNEGSKA (reference sequence). This CDR3 comprises 18 residues. Written as DNA, the CDR3 is TGCAGTGCTAGTAGCTACAGTGCTGCGGGGGGGGTCACAGATACGCAGTATTTT. Its protein product is CSASSYSAAGGVTDTQYF.

The V call is TRBV7-2, the J call TRBJ2-1, with D perhaps matching TRBD2 (5 bases). The CDR3 extends over 11 amino acids. The V and J ends lost 5 bases and 14 bases respectively, with 13 bases between them. Germline CDR1 reads SGHTA; CDR2 reads FQGNSA. The CDR3 DNA reads TGTGCCAGCAGCGGGCCTCGGGGAAAGTTCTTC. Translating it yields CASSGPRGKFF. Together with reference TRBV7-2 and TRBJ2-1, the CDR3 gives the full variable domain: GAGVSQSPSNKVTEKGKDVELRCDPISGHTALYWYRQSLGQGLEFLIYFQGNSAPDKSGLPSDRFSAERTGGSVSTLTIQRTQQEDSAVYLCASSGPRGKFFGPGTRLTVL.

This clonotype was found a few times. J is TRBJ2-3 and V is TRBV11-2; TRBD2 agrees at 8 bases. Per germline, CDR1 SGHAT and CDR2 FQNNGV. V lost 0 bases and J lost 3; bases outside the gene matches: 5. The CDR3 totals 16 residues. This chain's CDR3 is CASSLDLERGTDTQYF. The CDR3 DNA reads TGTGCCAGCAGCTTAGATTTAGAGCGGGGGACAGATACGCAGTATTTT. The full variable domain, completed using reference TRBV11-2 and TRBJ2-3, is EAGVAQSPRYKIIEKRQSVAFWCNPISGHATLYWYQQILGQGPKLLIQFQNNGVVDDSQLPKDRFSAERLKGVDSTLKIQPAKLEDSAVYLCASSLDLERGTDTQYFGPGTRLTVL.

This rearrangement joins TRBV12-5 to TRBJ1-1; D unresolved. Trimming shortened V by 1 base and J by 6 bases, and 12 bases separated the two germline ends. This CDR3 is built from 14 residues. In germline, CDR1 is LGHNT, CDR2 FRNRAP. The CDR3 DNA sequence: TGTGCTAGTGGTTTGGGAGGGTCGGGAGCTGAAGCTTTCTTT. It specifies CASGLGGSGAEAFF.

Many counts were recorded for this clonotype. The chain couples TRBV6-5 to TRBJ2-5; 10 bases fit TRBD2. Germline CDR1 MNHEY, CDR2 SVGAGI. This CDR3 comprises 12 residues. The trim removed 10 bases at V and 5 bases at J, leaving 4 bases unmatched. DNA for the CDR3: TGTGCCACTAAGCGGGGGGGGGAGACCCAGTACTTC. Its translation is CATKRGGETQYF.

This clonotype has at least ten counts. CDR3 DNA: TGTGCCAGCAGCCCAGAAGACACCAATCAGCCCCAGCATTTT. Translated, it gives CASSPEDTNQPQHF. The rearrangement joins TRBV7-8 to TRBJ1-5; D call uncertain. Germline V gene data show CDR1 as SGHVS and CDR2 as FQNEAQ. This CDR3 is built from 14 residues. V lost 5 bases and J 3 bases, leaving 11 bases between the germline ends. The entire variable domain, with the rest obtained from reference TRBV7-8 and TRBJ1-5, is as follows: GAGVSQSPRYKVAKRGQDVALRCDPISGHVSLFWYQQALGQGPEFLTYFQNEAQLDKSGLPSDRFFAERPEGSVSTLKIQRTQQEDSAVYLCASSPEDTNQPQHFGDGTRLSIL.